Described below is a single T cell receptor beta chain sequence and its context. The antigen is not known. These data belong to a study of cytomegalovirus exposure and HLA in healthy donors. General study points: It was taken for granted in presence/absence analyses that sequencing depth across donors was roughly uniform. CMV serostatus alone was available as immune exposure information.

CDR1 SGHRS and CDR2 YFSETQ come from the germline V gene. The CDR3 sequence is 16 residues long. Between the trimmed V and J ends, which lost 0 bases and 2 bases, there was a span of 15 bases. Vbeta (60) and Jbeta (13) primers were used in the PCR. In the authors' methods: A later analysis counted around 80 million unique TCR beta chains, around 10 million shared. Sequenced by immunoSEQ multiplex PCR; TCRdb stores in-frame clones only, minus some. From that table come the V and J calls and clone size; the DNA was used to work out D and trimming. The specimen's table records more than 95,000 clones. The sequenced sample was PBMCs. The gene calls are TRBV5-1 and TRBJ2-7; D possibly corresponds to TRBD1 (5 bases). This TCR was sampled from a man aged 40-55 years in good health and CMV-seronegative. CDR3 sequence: CASSLAGAGQTYEQYF. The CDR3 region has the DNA TGCGCCAGCAGCTTGGCTGGGGCAGGGCAAACCTACGAGCAGTACTTC.